The clone carrying this TCR beta chain was picked up a small number of times. The antigen is not known. This specimen includes other DNA sequences encoding the same CDR3. The data were produced by immunoSEQ multiplex PCR, yet TCRdb's version contains in-frame clones alone and is incomplete. Of some 2,400,000 clones listed, about 94% were seen once; the top ten hold over 0.1%. The sample is drawn from a study of shared clonotypes between healthy human individuals. Both subsets, CD45RA+ naive and CD45RA-negative memory, were split from the CD4+ cells. Study-wide findings and caveats: Limitation of the genetic and exposure-history diversity represented came from the few donors. The generation probabilities recorded for non-shared clonotypes fell below those of clonotypes shared by all four donors.

This CDR3 is built from 13 residues. Germline V CDR1 and CDR2: MNHNS, SASEGT. J lost 4 bases, V lost 6 bases, and 1 base had no gene match. The sequence came from a man between 18 and 35 years old in good health. The chain joins TRBV6-1 to TRBJ1-3, with 9 bases matching TRBD1. Material for sequencing was naive CD4+ T cells sorted from blood. Subset described: CD45RA+ positively selected. CDR3 sequence: CASSGQGGNTIYF. In nucleotides, the CDR3 is TGTGCCAGCAGCGGACAGGGGGGAAACACCATATATTTT.